The T cell receptor beta chain under discussion was sequenced for a study of Ad26.COV2.S vaccination and SARS-CoV-2 variants. This sample's treatment: around 19 received Ad26.COV2.S at low or high dose, single or two shots; 5 received placebo; per-sample allocation not given. Sampling was done on day 63 after the first vaccine or placebo injection. Donation was by an adult aged 18-55 years who was in Boston. V lost 5 bases and J lost 3; bases outside the gene matches: 1. Per the germline V gene, CDR1 is SGHAT and CDR2 is FQNNGV. CDR3 size: 15 residues. Profiling relied on immunoSEQ multiplex PCR, and the TCRdb table lists in-frame clones only, not all of them. Among some 420,000 clones listed, around 89% were seen once.

This specimen was peripheral blood, taken in a trial of Ad26.COV2.S vaccine versus placebo. The J gene is TRBJ1-6, the V gene TRBV11-2, with 10 bases fitting TRBD1. This receptor was obtained from a person between 18 and 60 years old who received the Ad26.COV2.S COVID-19 vaccine or a placebo. Here the CDR3 reads CASSRTGGYNSPLHF. CDR3 DNA: TGTGCCAGCAGCAGGACAGGGGGCTATAATTCACCCCTCCACTTT. The variable domain in full, with the rest retrieved from reference TRBV11-2 and TRBJ1-6, is EAGVAQSPRYKIIEKRQSVAFWCNPISGHATLYWYQQILGQGPKLLIQFQNNGVVDDSQLPKDRFSAERLKGVDSTLKIQPAKLEDSAVYLCASSRTGGYNSPLHFGNGTRLTVT.